Given below is one T cell receptor beta chain in context. Germline loops: CDR1 MNHNS, CDR2 SASEGT. V shed 5 bases, J shed 3 bases, and the junction held 5 bases outside the gene matches. The CDR3 length is 15 residues. The entry originates in a study of T cells after somatic rescue of genetic block. The data were produced by immunoSEQ multiplex PCR, yet TCRdb's version contains in-frame clones alone and is incomplete. The repertoire holds 14,000 to 15,000 clones, with 72% as singletons. The sequenced sample was peripheral blood mononuclear cells (PBMCs). This TCR derives from a boy younger than 18. The V gene is TRBV6-1, the J gene TRBJ1-5, with TRBD1 identical over 9 bases. CDR3 in amino acids: CASSNRTGVNQPQHF. The CDR3 DNA reads TGTGCCAGCAGTAACAGGACAGGGGTCAATCAGCCCCAGCATTTT.